This T cell receptor beta chain was sequenced during a study of T-cell memory formation after mild COVID-19. Comments on this clonotype: What it recognizes is unknown.

The 5'RACE method, run with constant-segment primers, produced TCR alpha and TCR beta cDNA libraries (carrying sample barcodes and UMIs). From the 5' RACE reads, TCRdb called clonotypes with MiXCR, one entry per CDR3 protein. Here the sample spans about 470,000 distinct CDR3 sequences, around a sixth being singletons. Overall study results and limits: Contracting CD8+ clones were enriched in EMRA, CD4+ mainly in CM and EM. A balance of CD4 and CD8 characterized clones contracting day 15 to 85, whereas later expanders leaned CD4+.

V gave up 1 base and J gave up 2 bases, with 15 bases separating them. Per germline, CDR1 SGHVS and CDR2 FNYEAQ. The CDR3 has 17 residues. The source is an adult woman who had mild COVID-19 (a few samples of this study predate the infection). Cell type and time point are not known. The gene calls are TRBV7-6 and TRBJ2-1, with D unclear. Sample: PBMCs or a T cell subset sorted from them (not recorded which). Written as DNA, the CDR3 is TGTGCCAGCAGCTTAGGTCCCTTCAGGACGGCCTACAATGAGCAGTTCTTC. This translates into CASSLGPFRTAYNEQFF.